These 2 T cell receptor beta chains were all obtained from the same sample, sequenced in a study of blood T cells in healthy people across ages. A J-beta primer mix and a sample-barcoded 5' primer were used in a second PCR of about 7 to 12 cycles. Each CDR3 protein gets one entry after TCRdb re-called the 5' RACE reads with MiXCR. This table has 600,000 or so distinct CDR3 sequences, 25% to 35% appearing once. Sequencing was carried out using blood. These receptors were taken from a woman of 80 years or more in good health.

This rearrangement joins TRBV6-6 to TRBJ2-1, with a tentative D call TRBD2 (7 bases). The closer fit of TRBJ2-7 to the DNA end suggests the J call may be wrong. Germline values: CDR1 MNHNY, CDR2 SVGAGI (reference sequence). CDR3 length: 16 residues. The CDR3 spells CASSYVGGGSYNEQYF. CDR3 nucleotide sequence: TGTGCCAGCAGTTACGTTGGGGGGGGCTCCTACAATGAGCAGTACTTC.

This clonotype came up many times. The genes are TRBV5-6 and TRBJ2-5; D unresolved. Trimming took 2 bases from V and 2 from J, leaving 7 bases between them. The CDR3 has 13 residues. The V gene's germline CDR1 is SGHDT and CDR2 YYEEEE. In DNA form, the CDR3 reads TGTGCCAGCAGCTTACAGTTGCAAGAGACCCAGTACTTC. Its protein product is CASSLQLQETQYF. Together with reference TRBV5-6 and TRBJ2-5, the CDR3 gives the full variable domain: DAGVTQSPTHLIKTRGQQVTLRCSPKSGHDTVSWYQQALGQGPQFIFQYYEEEERQRGNFPDRFSGHQFPNYSSELNVNALLLGDSALYLCASSLQLQETQYFGPGTRLLVL.